The 5 T cell receptor beta chains below all came from one sample that was sequenced in a study of T cell responses to AZD1222 COVID-19 vaccine. Repertoires were generated with immunoSEQ multiplex PCR, while TCRdb's copy carries only in-frame clones and drops some. The repertoire holds approximately 170,000 clones, approximately 89% seen once, with less than 5.5% in the top ten. The sequenced sample was peripheral blood, obtained on day 0 of AZD1222 vaccination. Receptor source: an adult in good health.

This chain joins TRBV28 and TRBJ2-5, with TRBD2 matching over 8 bases. This CDR3 region has 15 residues. V was pared by 3 bases and J by 5 bases, with 8 bases of the junction left unmatched. Germline assignment: CDR1 MDHEN and CDR2 SYDVKM. CDR3 in amino acids: CASSFTSGPWETQYF. CDR3 sequence (DNA): TGTGCCAGCAGTTTTACTAGCGGCCCGTGGGAGACCCAGTACTTC.

This chain uses TRBV2 with TRBJ2-1, with TRBD2 matching 7 bases. Germline lookup yields CDR1 SNHLY and CDR2 FYNNEI. V lost 6 bases, J lost 6 bases, and 5 bases stayed unmatched. The CDR3 totals 13 residues. In nucleotides, the CDR3 is TGTGCCAGCAGGGGCGGGAGCCCCAATGAGCAGTTCTTC. It encodes CASRGGSPNEQFF.

This chain links TRBV19 with TRBJ1-4; weak D call: TRBD1 (6 bases). Germline assignment: CDR1 LNHDA and CDR2 SQIVND (reference sequence). Between the trimmed V and J ends, which lost 10 bases and 8 bases, there was a span of 20 bases. This CDR3 is built from 14 residues. The CDR3 DNA sequence: TGTGCCACCCGATCGGGGGGCGCCTCCGAAAAACTGTTTTTT. Encoded protein: CATRSGGASEKLFF.

This clone was picked up one time. CDR3 sequence: CASSEGEQYF. For the CDR3, the DNA is TGCGCCAGCAGTGAGGGCGAGCAGTACTTC. J is TRBJ2-7 and V is TRBV10-2, with D unresolved. Trimming removed 2 bases from V and 6 bases from J, with 2 bases in between. Germline loops: CDR1 WSHSY, CDR2 SAAADI. The CDR3 length is 10 residues.

The J gene is TRBJ1-2, the V gene TRBV28, with TRBD1 identical over 10 bases. The CDR3 covers 16 residues. J was trimmed by 3 bases and V by 6 bases; bases with no gene match: 10. The germline gives CDR1 MDHEN, CDR2 SYDVKM. CDR3 residues: CASSPTTGGPYYGYTF. The CDR3 bases are TGTGCCAGCAGCCCCACGACAGGGGGCCCCTACTATGGCTACACCTTC.